This passage covers 27 T cell receptor beta chains from one sample sequenced in a study. TCRdb re-derived calls from the 5' RACE reads in MiXCR, one entry per CDR3 protein. Of 50,000 to 70,000 distinct CDR3 sequences in the sample, less than 25% were seen once. Tregs were sorted as CD4+CD25+CD127-/low cells. Sequenced material: tumor-infiltrating Tregs sorted from the breast tumor. The receptors come from a female donor with breast cancer.

This clonotype was counted only a few times. The chain uses TRBV12-3 or TRBV12-4 and TRBJ1-2; tentatively, D is TRBD1 (6 bases). The CDR3 loop spans 13 amino acids. Trimming left V 8 bases short and J 4 bases short, with 14 bases between. The CDR3 region has the DNA TGTGCCAGCCGACGGCAGGGGCCCTATGGCTACACCTTC. This codes for CASRRQGPYGYTF.

The CDR3 here is CSVISGTSPDTQYF. The CDR3 coding sequence is TGCAGCGTTATAAGCGGGACTAGTCCAGATACGCAGTATTTT. The chain links TRBV29-1 to TRBJ2-3, with 8 bases identical to TRBD2. Germline trimming cut 5 bases from V and 4 bases from J; bases unmatched to any gene: 8. Per germline, CDR1 SQVTM and CDR2 ANQGSEA. This CDR3 contains 14 residues.

The rearrangement uses TRBV5-4 and TRBJ1-1, with D unresolved. The CDR3 contains 12 residues. Germline CDR1 and CDR2: SGHNT and YYREEE (reference sequence). Trimming removed 3 bases from V and 3 bases from J, with 6 bases in between. CDR3 amino acids: CASSCRDTEAFF. The CDR3 nucleotides are TGTGCCAGCAGCTGTAGGGACACTGAAGCTTTCTTT.

This clonotype was found a few times. This chain joins TRBV11-2 and TRBJ1-3; D gene uncertain. The CDR3 consists of 14 residues. CDR1 and CDR2 (germline): SGHAT, FQNNGV. Trimming stripped 4 bases from V and 0 bases from J, with 7 bases between. The DNA for the CDR3 is TGTGCCAGCAGCTCTACCTTCTCTGGAAACACCATATATTTT. This sequence encodes CASSSTFSGNTIYF. Drawing the rest from reference TRBV11-2 and TRBJ1-3, the complete variable domain is EAGVAQSPRYKIIEKRQSVAFWCNPISGHATLYWYQQILGQGPKLLIQFQNNGVVDDSQLPKDRFSAERLKGVDSTLKIQPAKLEDSAVYLCASSSTFSGNTIYFGEGSWLTVV.

This clonotype was detected many times. The chain is built from TRBV5-1 and TRBJ2-5; D gene ambiguous. CDR1 SGHRS and CDR2 YFSETQ come from the germline V gene. Trimming took 1 base from V and 5 from J, leaving 3 bases between them. The CDR3 runs to 11 residues. The DNA of the CDR3 is TGCGCCAGCAGCTTGAGTGAGACCCAGTACTTC. Its translation is CASSLSETQYF.

This chain links TRBV7-9 with TRBJ2-7, with 7 bases aligning to TRBD1. Germline V gives CDR1 SEHNR, CDR2 FQNEAQ (reference sequence). V trimming: 5 bases; J trimming: 2 bases; junction bases outside the gene matches: 3. This CDR3 is 13 amino acids long. As DNA, the CDR3 is TGTGCCAGCAGCAACAGGGGCCCCTACGAGCAGTACTTC. Amino acids: CASSNRGPYEQYF.

Note on this clonotype: As the CDR3 is not closed by the conserved phenylalanine or tryptophan, this likely results from a read error. The chain uses TRBV27 and TRBJ1-5; no clear D gene. The CDR3 contains 13 residues. Germline CDR1 is MNHEY and CDR2 is SMNVEV (reference sequence). The V end was cut by 5 bases, the J end by 3 bases, with 8 bases between. The CDR3: CASSGGVNQPQHL. The CDR3 DNA is TGTGCCAGCAGTGGTGGGGTCAATCAGCCCCAGCATCTT.

On this clonotype: The germline gene is not matched at one end of the junction; a read error may be the cause. The chain employs TRBV5-1 and TRBJ2-1, with 7 nucleotides matching TRBD2. CDR3 length: 14 residues. CDR1 is SGHRS, CDR2 YFSETQ, per germline. The CDR3 spells CASSITQVAGEQLF. CDR3 DNA sequence: TGCGCCAGCAGCATAACTCAGGTAGCGGGTGAGCAGCTCTTC. The entire variable domain, with the rest obtained from reference TRBV5-1 and TRBJ2-1, is as follows: KAGVTQTPRYLIKTRGQQVTLSCSPISGHRSVSWYQQTPGQGLQFLFEYFSETQRNKGNFPGRFSGRQFSNSRSEMNVSTLELGDSALYLCASSITQVAGEQLFGPGTRLTVL.

By share, this clonotype counts as medium-sized (0.01 to 0.1%). One junction end disagrees with the germline gene, perhaps due to a read error. CDR3 DNA: TGCAGCGTCGAAGGGGGCGCGGGGACAGATACGCAGTATTTT. Translation: CSVEGGAGTDTQYF. The V and J genes are TRBV29-1 and TRBJ2-3, with a weak D call TRBD1 (7 bases). The CDR3 spans 14 residues. Germline lookup yields CDR1 SQVTM and CDR2 ANQGSEA.

There are many counts of this clonotype. The chain has TRBV7-8 and TRBJ2-7, with TRBD1 matching over 7 bases. J was trimmed by 5 bases and V by 5 bases; bases with no gene match: 9. The CDR3 spans 14 residues. CDR1 and CDR2 (germline): SGHVS, FQNEAQ. In DNA form, the CDR3 reads TGTGCCAGCAGCACCCTACAGGGGCACCACGAGCAGTACTTC. Residues: CASSTLQGHHEQYF.

This clonotype was observed at least ten times. This sequence joins TRBV28 and TRBJ2-7, with TRBD2 matching 8 bases. This CDR3 region has 15 residues. Trimming at V came to 6 bases and at J to 3 bases, leaving 10 bases not matched to a gene. The germline V gene has CDR1 MDHEN and CDR2 SYDVKM. The CDR3 loop reads CASSPGVAGNYEQYF. The CDR3 coding sequence is TGTGCCAGCAGCCCCGGGGTAGCGGGAAACTACGAGCAGTACTTC.

V gene TRBV6-7 combines with J gene TRBJ1-4, with D perhaps TRBD1 (6 bases). TRBV6-7 is an open reading frame, and its role is uncertain. With 7 bases removed from V and 7 bases from J, the gap between germline ends came to 22 bases. The CDR3 is made up of 16 amino acids. The CDR3 coding sequence is TGTGCCAGCAATTCCATCAAAAGGGGGGGCCCTGAAAAACTGTTTTTT. It encodes CASNSIKRGGPEKLFF.

Points on this clonotype: A clone one base away is much larger, so this may be a read error. The chain recombines TRBV5-1 with TRBJ2-1, with D perhaps TRBD1 (5 bases). The ends were cut back, 1 base at V and 8 bases at J, with 16 bases in the middle. This CDR3 has 15 amino acids. Germline V gene sequence: CDR1 SGHRS, CDR2 YFSETQ. In nucleotides, the CDR3 is TGCGCCAGCAGCTTGTTAATGGGCAGGGCCGATGAGCAGTTCTTC. Its protein is CASSLLMGRADEQFF. Full variable domain (missing parts from reference TRBV5-1 and TRBJ2-1): KAGVTQTPRYLIKTRGQQVTLSCSPISGHRSVSWYQQTPGQGLQFLFEYFSETQRNKGNFPGRFSGRQFSNSRSEMNVSTLELGDSALYLCASSLLMGRADEQFFGPGTRLTVL.

This clonotype was picked up many times. This rearrangement joins TRBV20-1 to TRBJ1-1, with TRBD1 matching 11 bases. CDR1 DFQATT and CDR2 SNEGSKA come from the germline V gene (reference sequence). CDR3 length equals 14 residues. V shed 6 bases, J shed 5 bases, and the junction held 8 bases outside the gene matches. Written as DNA, the CDR3 is TGCAGTGCCCTTCGGACAGGGGGCAGGACTGAAGCTTTCTTT. It encodes CSALRTGGRTEAFF.

Comment on this clonotype: At one boundary the junction diverges from the germline segment, which might be a read error. The chain links TRBV27 to TRBJ1-1; TRBD1 agrees at 7 bases. Germline V gives CDR1 MNHEY, CDR2 SMNVEV (reference sequence). This CDR3 region has 14 residues. The CDR3 here is CAGSRQGRNTEAFF. The CDR3 DNA follows: TGTGCCGGCAGTAGACAGGGCCGGAACACTGAAGCTTTCTTT.

This clonotype was found many times. This chain links TRBV5-1 with TRBJ2-2, with TRBD1 identical over 8 bases. CDR3 length equals 14 residues. V shed 3 bases and J 4 bases; nucleotides not matched to a gene: 2. Germline lookup yields CDR1 SGHRS and CDR2 YFSETQ. In DNA form, the CDR3 reads TGCGCCAGCAGCTGGACAGGGATCACCGGGGAGCTGTTTTTT. Translation gives CASSWTGITGELFF.

The chain combines TRBV12-3 or TRBV12-4 with TRBJ1-5, with 12 bases aligning to TRBD1. V shed 6 bases and J 5 bases; nucleotides not matched to a gene: 11. This CDR3 spans 17 amino acids. The CDR3, as DNA: TGTGCCAGCAGCAAGCCCCCGGGACAGGGGGCCTATCAGCCCCAGCATTTT. Translated, it gives CASSKPPGQGAYQPQHF.

This clonotype was counted between two and nine times. This rearrangement joins TRBV7-8 to TRBJ2-7; perhaps TRBD2 as D (5 bases). V lost 5 bases to trimming and J lost 6 bases, with 11 bases between them. The CDR3 totals 12 residues. The germline V gene encodes CDR1 SGHVS and CDR2 FQNEAQ. CDR3 in amino acids: CASSPSGSEQYF. For the CDR3, the DNA is TGTGCCAGCAGCCCCTCGGGGAGCGAGCAGTACTTC.

This clonotype was counted a few times. The chain uses TRBV20-1 and TRBJ1-5; no reliable D call. V lost 0 bases, J lost 2 bases, and 14 bases lay in between. Germline lookup yields CDR1 DFQATT and CDR2 SNEGSKA (reference sequence). The CDR3 consists of 16 residues. DNA of the CDR3: TGCAGTGCTAGAGATGGGGTGGGTCGAGGCAATCAGCCCCAGCATTTT. Its translation is CSARDGVGRGNQPQHF.

The chain combines TRBV7-3 with TRBJ2-3; D perhaps matches TRBD1 (5 bases). Between the trimmed V and J ends, which lost 5 bases and 6 bases, there was a span of 15 bases. Germline V gene sequence: CDR1 SGHTA, CDR2 FQGTGA. This CDR3 is built from 14 residues. The CDR3, as DNA: TGTGCCAGCAGCCAAGGGCCAGGGAAGGATACGCAGTATTTT. This sequence encodes CASSQGPGKDTQYF.

This rearrangement joins TRBV2 to TRBJ2-2; D ambiguous. CDR3 length equals 14 residues. Germline V gene data show CDR1 as SNHLY and CDR2 as FYNNEI. V lost 4 bases to trimming and J lost 2 bases, with 8 bases between them. The CDR3 loop reads CASSGSTNTGELFF. In nucleotides, the CDR3 is TGTGCCAGCAGTGGCTCTACAAACACCGGGGAGCTGTTTTTT.

The V call is TRBV11-3, the J call TRBJ2-1, with 14 bases that match TRBD2. V shed 5 bases and J 7 bases; nucleotides not matched to a gene: 13. Looked up from germline, CDR1 is SGHNT and CDR2 is YENEEA. This CDR3 spans 18 amino acids. CDR3 in DNA: TGTGCCAGCAGCCAGGGCCTGACTAGCGGGAGGGCGGGGAATGAGCAGTTCTTC. Translating it yields CASSQGLTSGRAGNEQFF.

V is TRBV12-3 or TRBV12-4 and J is TRBJ2-7; D call uncertain. Trimming pared 3 bases from V and 2 bases from J, leaving 11 bases between. This CDR3 is 14 amino acids long. The CDR3 protein is CASSFGQNPYEQYF. The CDR3 DNA sequence: TGTGCCAGCAGTTTCGGGCAGAATCCCTACGAGCAGTACTTC.

As for this clonotype: A read error may account for a junction end that differs from germline. In DNA, the CDR3 is TGTGCCAGCCGCCAAGATCCGGCAGGGGGCGAGCCTCAGCCCCAGCATTTT. Translation gives CASRQDPAGGEPQPQHF. This chain connects TRBV4-2 to TRBJ1-5; 8 bases fit TRBD1. Germline V gives CDR1 LGHNA, CDR2 YNFKEQ. This CDR3 has 17 residues.

The table lists this clonotype with a few counts. The V and J genes are TRBV20-1 and TRBJ1-1; D remains unclear. Germline V gene data show CDR1 as DFQATT and CDR2 as SNEGSKA (reference sequence). Trimming took 4 bases from V and 1 from J, leaving 4 bases between them. The CDR3 runs to 11 residues. The chain's CDR3 is CSATPNTEAFF. The CDR3 bases are TGCAGTGCTACCCCGAACACTGAAGCTTTCTTT.

This clonotype was seen more than once but under ten times. The J gene is TRBJ2-1, the V gene TRBV24-1; D ambiguous. CDR3 size: 14 residues. V was cut by 2 bases and J by 7 bases, with 11 bases left in between. Germline loops: CDR1 KGHDR, CDR2 SFDVKD. The CDR3 region is CATSDWAGGNEQFF. The DNA of the CDR3 is TGTGCCACCAGTGATTGGGCCGGTGGGAATGAGCAGTTCTTC.

This CDR3 is CASSSRKREGNEQFF. CDR3 sequence (DNA): TGTGCCAGCAGTTCCAGGAAGCGGGAGGGCAATGAGCAGTTCTTC. V and J are TRBV6-6 and TRBJ2-1, with 10 bases that match TRBD2. V dropped 4 bases and J dropped 6; count of bases not matched to a gene: 6. The CDR3 spans 15 residues. CDR1 is MNHNY, CDR2 SVGAGI, per germline (reference sequence).